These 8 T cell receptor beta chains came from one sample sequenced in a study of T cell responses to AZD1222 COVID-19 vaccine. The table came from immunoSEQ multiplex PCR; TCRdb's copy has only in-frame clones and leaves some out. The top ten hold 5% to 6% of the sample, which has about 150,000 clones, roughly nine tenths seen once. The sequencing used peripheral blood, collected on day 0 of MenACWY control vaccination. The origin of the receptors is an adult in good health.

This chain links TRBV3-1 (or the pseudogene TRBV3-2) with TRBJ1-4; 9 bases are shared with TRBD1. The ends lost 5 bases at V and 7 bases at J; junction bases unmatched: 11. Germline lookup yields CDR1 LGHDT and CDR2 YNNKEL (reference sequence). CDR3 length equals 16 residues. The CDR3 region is CASSEHRGRRGEKLFF. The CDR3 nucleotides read TGTGCCAGCAGCGAGCACAGGGGGCGGCGGGGTGAAAAACTGTTTTTT.

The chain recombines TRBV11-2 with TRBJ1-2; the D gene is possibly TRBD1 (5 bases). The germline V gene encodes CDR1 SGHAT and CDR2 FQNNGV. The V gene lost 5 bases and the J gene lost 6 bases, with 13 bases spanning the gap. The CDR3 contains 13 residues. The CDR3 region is CASSRGRVDGYTF. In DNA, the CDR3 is TGTGCCAGCAGCCGGGGCAGGGTTGATGGCTACACCTTC.

Here the CDR3 reads CASSQVDRDVYEQYF. The CDR3 region has the DNA TGCGCCAGCAGCCAAGTAGACAGGGACGTTTACGAGCAGTACTTC. This chain uses TRBV4-1 with TRBJ2-7, with 7 nucleotides matching TRBD1. CDR1 and CDR2 from the germline V gene are MGHRA and YSYEKL. V lost 1 base, J lost 4 bases, and 7 bases stayed unmatched. The CDR3 contains 15 residues.

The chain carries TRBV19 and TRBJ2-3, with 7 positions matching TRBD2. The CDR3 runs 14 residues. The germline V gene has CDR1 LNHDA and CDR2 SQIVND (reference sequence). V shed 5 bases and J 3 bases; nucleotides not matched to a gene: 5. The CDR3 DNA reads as TGTGCCAGTAGTCTACTAGCGCTAACAGATACGCAGTATTTT. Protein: CASSLLALTDTQYF.

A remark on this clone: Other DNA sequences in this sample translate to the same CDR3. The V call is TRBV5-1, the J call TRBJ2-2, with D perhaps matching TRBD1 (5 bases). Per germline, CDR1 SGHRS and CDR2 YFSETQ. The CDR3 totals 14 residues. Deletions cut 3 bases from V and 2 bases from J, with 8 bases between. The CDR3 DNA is TGCGCCAGCAGCTCCACAGGAAACACCGGGGAGCTGTTTTTT. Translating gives CASSSTGNTGELFF.

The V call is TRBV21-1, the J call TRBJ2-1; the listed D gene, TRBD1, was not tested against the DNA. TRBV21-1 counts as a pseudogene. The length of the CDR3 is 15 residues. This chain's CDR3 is CASSKMDSLDNEQFF. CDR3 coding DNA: TGTGCCAGCAGCAAAATGGACAGTTTGGACAATGAGCAGTTCTTC.

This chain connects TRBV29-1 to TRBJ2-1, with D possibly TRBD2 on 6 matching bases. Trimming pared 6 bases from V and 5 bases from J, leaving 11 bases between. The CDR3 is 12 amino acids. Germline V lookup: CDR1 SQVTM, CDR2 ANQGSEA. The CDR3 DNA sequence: TGCAGCGTAGGATCTAGCGACAATGAGCAGTTCTTC. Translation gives CSVGSSDNEQFF.

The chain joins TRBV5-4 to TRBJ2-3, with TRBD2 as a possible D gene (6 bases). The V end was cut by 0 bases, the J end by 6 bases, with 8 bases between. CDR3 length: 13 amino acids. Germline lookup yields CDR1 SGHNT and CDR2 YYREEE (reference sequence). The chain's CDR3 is CASSLVGGDTQYF. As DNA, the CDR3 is TGTGCCAGCAGCTTGGTTGGGGGGGATACGCAGTATTTT.